The sequence of this TCR beta chain was determined in a study of Ad26.COV2.S vaccination and SARS-CoV-2 variants. The treatment was: roughly 18 received Ad26.COV2.S at low or high dose, single or two shots; about 5 received placebo; per-sample allocation not given. The study sampled participants on day 63 after the first vaccine or placebo injection. This clone was counted between two and nine times. Data came from immunoSEQ multiplex PCR; TCRdb stores just in-frame clones and leaves some out. The profile shows about 390,000 clones, 80% to 90% of them singletons. V dropped 5 bases and J dropped 7 bases, with 11 bases sitting between them. The V gene's germline CDR1 is SGHDN and CDR2 FVKESK. This CDR3 is built from 13 residues.

The TCR comes from a person aged 18-60 years who received the Ad26.COV2.S COVID-19 vaccine or a placebo. This sample comprised peripheral blood, obtained in a trial of Ad26.COV2.S vaccine versus placebo. This chain connects TRBV14 to TRBJ2-2; D is undetermined. This CDR3 is CASSYHSYGELFF. CDR3 DNA sequence: TGTGCCAGCAGCTATCATAGTTACGGGGAGCTGTTTTTT.